The present T cell receptor beta chain was sequenced within a study of cytomegalovirus exposure and HLA in healthy donors. This clone has a handful of counts. Primers: 60 Vbeta forward and 13 Jbeta reverse. Assay: immunoSEQ multiplex PCR; the TCRdb copy retains only in-frame clones and omits some. The sample records approximately 160,000 clones, roughly 84% being singletons. This CDR3 is built from 14 residues. Trimming removed 3 bases from V and 1 base from J, with 7 bases in between. Germline V CDR1 and CDR2: SGHNT, YYREEE (reference sequence). The sequencing sample was made of PBMCs. The J gene is TRBJ1-4, the V gene TRBV5-4; D call uncertain. The clonotype comes from a male donor in good health and CMV-seronegative. CDR3 amino acids: CASSSRLTNEKLFF. The CDR3 DNA follows: TGTGCCAGCAGCTCCAGACTAACTAATGAAAAACTGTTTTTT.